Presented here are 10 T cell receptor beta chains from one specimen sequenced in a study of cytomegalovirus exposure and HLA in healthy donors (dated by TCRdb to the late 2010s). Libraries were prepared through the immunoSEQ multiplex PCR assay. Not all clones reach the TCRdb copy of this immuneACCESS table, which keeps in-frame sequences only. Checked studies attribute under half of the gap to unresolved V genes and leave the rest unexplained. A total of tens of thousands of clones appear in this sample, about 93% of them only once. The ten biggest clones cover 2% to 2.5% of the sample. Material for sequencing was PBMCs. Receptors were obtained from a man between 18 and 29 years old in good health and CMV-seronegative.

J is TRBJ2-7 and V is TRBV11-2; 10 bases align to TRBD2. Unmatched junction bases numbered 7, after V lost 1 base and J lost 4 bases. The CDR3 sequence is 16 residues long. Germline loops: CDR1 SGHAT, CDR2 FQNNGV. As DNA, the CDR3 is TGTGCCAGCAGCTTAGGAGTACAGCGGGAGGGATACGAGCAGTACTTC. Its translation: CASSLGVQREGYEQYF. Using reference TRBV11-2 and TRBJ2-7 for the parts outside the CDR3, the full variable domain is EAGVAQSPRYKIIEKRQSVAFWCNPISGHATLYWYQQILGQGPKLLIQFQNNGVVDDSQLPKDRFSAERLKGVDSTLKIQPAKLEDSAVYLCASSLGVQREGYEQYFGPGTRLTVT.

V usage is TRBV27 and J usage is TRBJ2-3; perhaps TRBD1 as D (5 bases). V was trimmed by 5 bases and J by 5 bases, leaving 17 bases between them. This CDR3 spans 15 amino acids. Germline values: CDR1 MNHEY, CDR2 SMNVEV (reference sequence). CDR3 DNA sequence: TGTGCCAGCAGTCCCACGCGTCAGGGCAGAGATACGCAGTATTTT. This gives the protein CASSPTRQGRDTQYF.

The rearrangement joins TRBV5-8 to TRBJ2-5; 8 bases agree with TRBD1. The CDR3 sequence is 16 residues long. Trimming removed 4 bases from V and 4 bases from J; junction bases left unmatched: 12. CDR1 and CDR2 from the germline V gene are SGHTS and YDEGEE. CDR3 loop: CASSANRGFYGETQYF. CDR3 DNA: TGTGCCAGCAGCGCGAACAGGGGGTTCTACGGAGAGACCCAGTACTTC.

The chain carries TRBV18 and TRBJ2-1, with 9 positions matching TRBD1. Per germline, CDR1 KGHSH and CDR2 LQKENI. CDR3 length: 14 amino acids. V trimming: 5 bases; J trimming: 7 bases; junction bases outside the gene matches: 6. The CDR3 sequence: CASSATGGNNEQFF. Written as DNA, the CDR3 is TGTGCCAGCTCAGCGACAGGGGGAAATAATGAGCAGTTCTTC.

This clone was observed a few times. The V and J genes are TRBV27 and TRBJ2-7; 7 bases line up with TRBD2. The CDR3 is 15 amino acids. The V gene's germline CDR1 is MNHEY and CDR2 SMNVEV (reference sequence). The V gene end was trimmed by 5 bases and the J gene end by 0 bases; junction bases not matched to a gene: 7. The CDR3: CASSRMGTTSYEQYF. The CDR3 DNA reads TGTGCCAGCAGTCGCATGGGGACTACCTCCTACGAGCAGTACTTC.

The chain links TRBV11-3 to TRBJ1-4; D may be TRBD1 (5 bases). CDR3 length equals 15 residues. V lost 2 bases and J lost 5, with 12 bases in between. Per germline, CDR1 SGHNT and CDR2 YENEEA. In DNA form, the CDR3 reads TGTGCCAGCAGCTTATCGGCAGGGCCGAATGAAAAACTGTTTTTT. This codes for CASSLSAGPNEKLFF.

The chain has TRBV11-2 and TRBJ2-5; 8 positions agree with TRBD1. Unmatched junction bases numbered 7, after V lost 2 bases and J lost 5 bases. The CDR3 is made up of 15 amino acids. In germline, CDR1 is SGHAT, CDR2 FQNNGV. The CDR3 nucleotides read TGTGCCAGCAGCTTATCCTCAGGGGGCGGTGAGACCCAGTACTTC. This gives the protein CASSLSSGGGETQYF.

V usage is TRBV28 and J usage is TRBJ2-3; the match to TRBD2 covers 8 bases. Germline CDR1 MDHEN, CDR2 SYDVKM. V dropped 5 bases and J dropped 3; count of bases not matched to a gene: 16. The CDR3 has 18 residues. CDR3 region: CASSPAPGGGRFTDTQYF. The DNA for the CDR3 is TGTGCCAGCAGTCCCGCCCCGGGGGGCGGGAGGTTTACAGATACGCAGTATTTT.

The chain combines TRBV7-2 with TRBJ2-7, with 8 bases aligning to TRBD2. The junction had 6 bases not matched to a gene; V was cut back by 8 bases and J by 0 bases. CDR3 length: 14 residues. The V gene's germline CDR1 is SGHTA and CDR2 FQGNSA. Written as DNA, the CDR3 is TGTGCCAGCTCGTCCGGGACTAGCTCCTACGAGCAGTACTTC. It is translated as CASSSGTSSYEQYF.

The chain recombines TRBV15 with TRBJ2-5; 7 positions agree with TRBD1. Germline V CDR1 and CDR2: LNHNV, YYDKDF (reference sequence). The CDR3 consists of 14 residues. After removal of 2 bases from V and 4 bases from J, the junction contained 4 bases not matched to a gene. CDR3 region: CATSRPGQTETQYF. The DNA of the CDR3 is TGTGCCACCAGCAGACCGGGACAGACAGAGACCCAGTACTTC.